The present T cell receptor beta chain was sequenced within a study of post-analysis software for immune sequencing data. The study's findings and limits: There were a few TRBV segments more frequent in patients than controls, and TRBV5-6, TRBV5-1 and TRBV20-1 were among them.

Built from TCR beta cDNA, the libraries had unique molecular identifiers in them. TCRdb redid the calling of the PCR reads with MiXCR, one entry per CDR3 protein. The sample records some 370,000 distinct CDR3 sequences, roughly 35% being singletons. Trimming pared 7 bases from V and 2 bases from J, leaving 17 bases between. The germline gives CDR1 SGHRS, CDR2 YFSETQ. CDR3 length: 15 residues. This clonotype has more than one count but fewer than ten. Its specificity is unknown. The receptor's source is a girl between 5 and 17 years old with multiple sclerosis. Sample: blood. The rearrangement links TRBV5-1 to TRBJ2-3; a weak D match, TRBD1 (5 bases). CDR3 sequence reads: CASASPQQATDTQYF. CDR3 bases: TGCGCCAGCGCCAGTCCCCAACAGGCCACAGATACGCAGTATTTT.